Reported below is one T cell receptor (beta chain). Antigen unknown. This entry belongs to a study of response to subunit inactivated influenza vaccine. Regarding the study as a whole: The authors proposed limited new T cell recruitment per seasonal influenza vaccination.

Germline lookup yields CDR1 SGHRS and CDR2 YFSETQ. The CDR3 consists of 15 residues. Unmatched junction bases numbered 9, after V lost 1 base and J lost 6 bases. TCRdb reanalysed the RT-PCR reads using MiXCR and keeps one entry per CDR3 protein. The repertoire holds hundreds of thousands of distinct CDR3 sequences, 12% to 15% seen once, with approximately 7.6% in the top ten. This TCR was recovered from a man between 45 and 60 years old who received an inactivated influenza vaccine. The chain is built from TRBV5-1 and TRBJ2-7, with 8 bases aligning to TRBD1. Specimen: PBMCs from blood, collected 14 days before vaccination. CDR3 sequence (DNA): TGCGCCAGCAGCTTGACACAGGGGGGAATCGGCGAGCAGTACTTC. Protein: CASSLTQGGIGEQYF.